This T cell receptor beta chain originates from a study of cytomegalovirus exposure and HLA in healthy donors. Broader study findings: TCR beta sequences reportedly predicted most subjects' HLA-A and HLA-B alleles accurately.

The PCR employed 60 Vbeta primers together with 13 Jbeta primers. Profiling relied on immunoSEQ multiplex PCR, and the TCRdb table lists in-frame clones only, not all of them. The table has roughly 150,000 clones, about 81% seen once. Between the trimmed V and J ends, which lost 2 bases and 3 bases, there was a span of 11 bases. The length of the CDR3 is 15 residues. Germline loops: CDR1 SNHLY, CDR2 FYNNEI. This clone was detected once. The antigen remains unidentified. This chain uses TRBV2 with TRBJ1-5; possible D gene TRBD1, 5 bases. The receptor's source is a woman younger than 35 in good health and CMV-seronegative. The sample comprised PBMCs. The CDR3 sequence is CASSEQGGFNQPQHF. Written as DNA, the CDR3 is TGTGCCAGCAGTGAACAGGGAGGCTTCAATCAGCCCCAGCATTTT.